The 8 T cell receptor beta chains listed next were all sequenced from one sample in a study of cytomegalovirus exposure and HLA in healthy donors. The PCR contained 60 Vbeta and 13 Jbeta primers. The method was immunoSEQ multiplex PCR; TCRdb's version includes in-frame clones alone and lacks a portion of them. This sample carries fewer than 140,000 clones, roughly 82% of them seen once, and the ten largest clones take less than 2%. The specimen was PBMCs. The origin of the receptors is a man in his fifties or sixties in good health and CMV-seronegative.

This chain links TRBV7-7 with TRBJ2-3, with D possibly being TRBD1 (6 bases). Trimming cost V 5 bases and J 2 bases, with 11 bases left between them. CDR3 size: 14 residues. Looked up from germline, CDR1 is SSHAT and CDR2 is FNYEAQ (reference sequence). The CDR3 loop reads CASSVGQSTDTQYF. The CDR3 nucleotides are TGTGCCAGCAGCGTCGGACAGTCCACAGATACGCAGTATTTT.

On this clone itself: Different DNA sequences within this sample yield the same CDR3. The chain employs TRBV4-2 and TRBJ1-6; 9 bases align to TRBD1. V trimming: 0 bases; J trimming: 4 bases; junction bases outside the gene matches: 4. The germline V gene encodes CDR1 LGHNA and CDR2 YNFKEQ. The CDR3 totals 17 residues. CDR3 amino acids: CASSQELQGAYNSPLHF. The CDR3 DNA sequence: TGTGCCAGCAGCCAAGAATTACAGGGGGCGTATAATTCACCCCTCCACTTT.

The chain uses TRBV2 and TRBJ2-7; a possible D gene is TRBD2 (6 bases). Germline loops: CDR1 SNHLY, CDR2 FYNNEI. There are 12 residues in the CDR3. V lost 5 bases and J 6 bases, leaving 11 bases between the germline ends. The DNA for the CDR3 is TGTGCCAGCAGTCCGGGGGTGTCCGAGCAGTACGTC. It translates to CASSPGVSEQYV.

The CDR3, as DNA: TGTGCCAGCTCACCACTCCCCGGGACACTACATTCACCCCTCCACTTT. Protein sequence: CASSPLPGTLHSPLHF. This chain connects TRBV18 to TRBJ1-6, with D perhaps matching TRBD1 (6 bases). The V and J ends lost 1 base and 8 bases respectively, with 15 bases between them. The CDR3 is made up of 16 amino acids. CDR1 and CDR2 (germline): KGHSH, LQKENI.

The gene calls are TRBV5-6 and TRBJ2-5; TRBD1 aligns across 7 bases. Germline V gene sequence: CDR1 SGHDT, CDR2 YYEEEE. The CDR3 length is 16 residues. V lost 4 bases to trimming and J lost 5 bases; unmatched junction nucleotides: 14. DNA of the CDR3: TGTGCCAGCAGCCCCCGGACAGGAGCAAGTGAGGAGACCCAGTACTTC. Translating gives CASSPRTGASEETQYF.

The V and J genes are TRBV25-1 and TRBJ1-1, with a tentative D call TRBD1 (6 bases). The germline V gene has CDR1 MGHDK and CDR2 SYGVNS. The CDR3 has 15 residues. The V end was cut by 5 bases, the J end by 1 base, with 14 bases between. The CDR3 DNA follows: TGTGCCAGCAGTCAATCTACCAGGGGGAACACTGAAGCTTTCTTT. Amino acid sequence: CASSQSTRGNTEAFF.

This clone was picked up a small number of times. The chain has TRBV4-3 and TRBJ1-1; D is ambiguous. The CDR3 is 17 residues long. V was trimmed by 0 bases and J by 3 bases, leaving 17 bases between them. Germline V gives CDR1 LGHNA, CDR2 YSLEER. CDR3: CASSQDAVWVGDTEAFF. The CDR3 nucleotides are TGCGCCAGCAGCCAAGATGCGGTGTGGGTGGGAGACACTGAAGCTTTCTTT.

J is TRBJ2-2 and V is TRBV2; a possible D gene is TRBD1 (6 bases). The CDR3 extends over 13 amino acids. CDR1 and CDR2 from the germline V gene are SNHLY and FYNNEI. The V and J ends lost 5 bases and 5 bases respectively, with 9 bases between them. CDR3 in DNA: TGTGCCAGCAGTTCCAGGGGTACCGGGGAGCTGTTTTTT. It encodes CASSSRGTGELFF.